This TCR beta chain derives from a study of OX40 agonist ivuxolimab in advanced cancers. Across the study: Patients received ivuxolimab, an agonistic anti-OX40 (CD134) antibody. General study results and limits: Some nonresponders also had low normalized T-cell clonal expansion.

Only in-frame clones appear in the TCRdb table, and some are missing; sequencing was by immunoSEQ multiplex PCR. Of 95,000 to 100,000 clones in the sample, about 90% are singletons; the top ten hold around 1.6%. Germline lookup yields CDR1 MGHDK and CDR2 SYGVNS. This CDR3 contains 13 residues. The V end was cut by 6 bases, the J end by 2 bases, with 5 bases between. In regard to this clone: Its matching antigen is unknown.

The receptor was derived from an adult with an advanced solid tumor such as melanoma, head and neck, liver or kidney cancer. This specimen was CD4+ or CD8+ T cells sorted from blood, taken in a trial of the OX40 agonist ivuxolimab. The V call is TRBV25-1, the J call TRBJ2-6; D unclear. CDR3 residues: CASSPTGANVLTF. In DNA form, the CDR3 reads TGTGCCAGCAGCCCGACTGGGGCCAACGTCCTGACTTTC.